This TCR beta chain originates from a study of B cell selection in AIRE deficiency. Study-level findings and limits: Shorter CDR3s marked shared Treg sequences, biased toward few non-templated insertions. Only about 9.3% of 3,500 to 4,500 shared Treg sequences were patient-specific; roughly 30% healthy-specific.

Here immunoSEQ multiplex PCR was the method, and the copy in TCRdb shows in-frame clones only, minus some. The table lists fewer than 25,000 clones, approximately 96% of them singletons. The germline V gene encodes CDR1 MNHEY and CDR2 SVGAGI. The CDR3 has 14 residues. The V end was cut by 5 bases, the J end by 8 bases, with 18 bases between. The sorted conventional CD4 T cells were gated as CD4+CD127+. Controls came from healthy donors unrelated to patients. Worth noting for this clone: Antigen unknown.

The receptor's source is a human donor in good health. The chain couples TRBV6-5 to TRBJ1-2, with D possibly being TRBD1 (6 bases). The sequencing sample was made of CD4+CD127+ conventional T cells sorted from PBMCs. CDR3 sequence (DNA): TGTGCCAGCAGTGAGACACGGGGGGCTGGCGGCTACACCTTC. Translating gives CASSETRGAGGYTF.